The 14 T cell receptor beta chains given below trace back to one sample, sequenced in a study of blood T cell repertoires in COVID-19. The method was immunoSEQ multiplex PCR; TCRdb's version includes in-frame clones alone and lacks a portion of them. The data show 250,000 to 300,000 clones, approximately 88% seen once. The sequenced sample was peripheral blood. All receptors come from a woman younger than 45 with acute or convalescent COVID-19.

The CDR3 loop reads CASRHTSFDSYEQYF. CDR3 bases: TGTGCCAGCAGGCACACTAGCTTTGACTCCTACGAGCAGTACTTC. The chain couples TRBV6-1 to TRBJ2-7; D may be TRBD2 (6 bases). The CDR3 has 15 amino acids. V lost 6 bases, J lost 0 bases, and 15 bases lay in between. Germline CDR1 reads MNHNS; CDR2 reads SASEGT.

This clone showed up just a few times. The V gene is TRBV27, the J gene TRBJ1-1, with D possibly matching TRBD1 (6 bases). The V gene's germline CDR1 is MNHEY and CDR2 SMNVEV (reference sequence). Deletions cut 5 bases from V and 8 bases from J, with 18 bases between. The CDR3 runs to 14 residues. The CDR3 reads CASSSPVRDNEAFF. The CDR3 DNA sequence: TGTGCCAGCAGTAGCCCTGTTAGGGACAACGAAGCTTTCTTT.

V usage is TRBV7-2 and J usage is TRBJ2-5; 8 bases fit TRBD1. The CDR3 extends over 15 amino acids. CDR1 and CDR2 from the germline V gene are SGHTA and FQGNSA. V lost 6 bases and J lost 2; bases outside the gene matches: 8. The CDR3 protein is CASSHRTGIQETQYF. The CDR3 DNA sequence: TGTGCCAGCAGTCACAGGACAGGGATACAAGAGACCCAGTACTTC.

This clone has a single count. V is TRBV7-8 and J is TRBJ2-2; D not certain. With 5 bases removed from V and 5 bases from J, the gap between germline ends came to 9 bases. Germline V gives CDR1 SGHVS, CDR2 FQNEAQ. The CDR3 has 13 residues. CDR3 protein: CASSPPPTGELFF. CDR3 DNA: TGTGCCAGCAGCCCCCCTCCGACCGGGGAGCTGTTTTTT.

The chain joins TRBV5-4 to TRBJ2-7; 8 nucleotides align to TRBD2. This CDR3 is built from 17 residues. Trimming removed 0 bases from V and 2 bases from J; junction bases left unmatched: 10. CDR1 is SGHNT and CDR2 is YYREEE in the germline V gene (reference sequence). DNA for the CDR3: TGTGCCAGCAGCTTGGGGCCGGCTAGCGGGCAACCCTACGAGCAGTACTTC. Its protein is CASSLGPASGQPYEQYF.

The chain combines TRBV19 with TRBJ2-1, with D uncertain. This CDR3 comprises 12 residues. Trimming stripped 5 bases from V and 6 bases from J, with 8 bases between. CDR1 and CDR2 (germline): LNHDA, SQIVND (reference sequence). This CDR3 is CASSLFRNEQFF. The CDR3, as DNA: TGTGCCAGTAGTTTGTTCCGCAATGAGCAGTTCTTC.

V is TRBV5-1 and J is TRBJ1-1; 9 nucleotides align to TRBD1. CDR3 size: 14 residues. Trimming took 6 bases from V and 6 from J; bases not matched to a gene: 9. Germline CDR1 is SGHRS and CDR2 is YFSETQ. The chain's CDR3 is CASTTGTGTAEAFF. CDR3 in DNA: TGCGCCAGCACCACCGGGACAGGGACCGCTGAAGCTTTCTTT.

The rearrangement uses TRBV18 and TRBJ2-2; a weak D match, TRBD1 (5 bases). Trimming cost V 8 bases and J 2 bases, with 9 bases left between them. Germline loops: CDR1 KGHSH, CDR2 LQKENI. This CDR3 contains 13 residues. The CDR3, as DNA: TGTGCCAGCCAGACAGTTAACACCGGGGAGCTGTTTTTT. Its translation: CASQTVNTGELFF.

The chain joins TRBV6-2 or TRBV6-3 to TRBJ1-6; D is uncertain. V shed 4 bases and J shed 7 bases, with 8 bases lying between them. CDR1 is MNHEY and CDR2 is SVGEGT in the germline V gene. This CDR3 has 13 residues. The CDR3 bases are TGTGCCAGCAGTTCCGGTGTCAATTCACCCCTCCACTTT. Translation: CASSSGVNSPLHF.

This clone was counted many times. The CDR3 sequence is CASSWTGGANVLTF. CDR3 DNA sequence: TGTGCCAGCAGTTGGACAGGGGGGGCCAACGTCCTGACTTTC. J is TRBJ2-6 and V is TRBV6-2 or TRBV6-3; 8 bases agree with TRBD1. The germline gives CDR1 MNHEY, CDR2 SVGEGT. CDR3 length: 14 residues. With 4 bases clipped from V and 4 bases from J, the junction kept 0 bases outside the gene matches.

This clone has just one count. The chain employs TRBV30 and TRBJ2-1; TRBD1 matches at 7 bases. Germline V gives CDR1 GTSNPN, CDR2 SVGIG (reference sequence). V lost 2 bases, J lost 6 bases, and 13 bases stayed unmatched. This CDR3 has 16 amino acids. The CDR3 DNA reads as TGTGCCTGGAGTCCACGACAGGGTTTTTTAGGCAATGAGCAGTTCTTC. Encoded protein: CAWSPRQGFLGNEQFF.

The rearrangement links TRBV6-4 to TRBJ2-1; tentatively, D is TRBD2 (6 bases). V was cut by 2 bases and J by 0 bases, with 14 bases left in between. The CDR3 has 17 amino acids. Germline CDR1 and CDR2: MRHNA and SNTAGT. The CDR3 DNA sequence: TGTGCCAGCAGTGACAATGCGGCGGGAATCTCCTACAATGAGCAGTTCTTC. This gives the protein CASSDNAAGISYNEQFF.

This chain joins TRBV10-3 and TRBJ1-1; TRBD1 matches at 7 bases. The germline gives CDR1 ENHRY, CDR2 SYGVKD. There are 15 residues in the CDR3. V trimming: 5 bases; J trimming: 0 bases; junction bases outside the gene matches: 6. The chain's CDR3 is CAISNPTGMNTEAFF. CDR3 coding DNA: TGTGCCATCAGTAATCCGACAGGGATGAACACTGAAGCTTTCTTT.

The chain combines TRBV7-6 with TRBJ2-7, with 11 bases matching TRBD2. V lost 5 bases, J lost 3 bases, and 12 bases stayed unmatched. The CDR3 is 17 amino acids. In germline, CDR1 is SGHVS, CDR2 FNYEAQ. In DNA, the CDR3 is TGTGCCAGCAGCCTAATAACTAGCGGGAGCCTTTACTACGAGCAGTACTTC. Its translation is CASSLITSGSLYYEQYF.